This TCR beta chain stems from a study of blood T cell repertoires in COVID-19. About the research overall: Italy, Spain and the United States were the sources of the convalescent and acute COVID-19 samples. T cells, B-cell-depleted T cells, or PBMCs supplied cDNA or gDNA.

Seattle participants joined during active infection and were tracked over time. Source study methods: For nucleated cells, counts were estimated from reference gene primer amplification. Repertoires were generated with immunoSEQ multiplex PCR, while TCRdb's copy carries only in-frame clones and drops some. V, J and clone size are taken as reported in that table, and D and trimming were inferred from the DNA itself. The sample holds approximately 200,000 clones, 85% to 90% seen once. With V trimmed by 4 bases and J by 4 bases, 6 bases remained unmatched. Germline-derived CDR1 and CDR2 are MNHEY and SVGAGI. The CDR3 consists of 14 residues.

The TCR comes from a person in their 70s with COVID-19, enrolled during active disease. The sample was peripheral blood. The chain employs TRBV6-5 and TRBJ1-2; TRBD1 matches 7 bases. The CDR3 DNA is TGTGCCAGCAGTTTCACCGACAGGGTCTATGGCTACACCTTC. Residues: CASSFTDRVYGYTF.